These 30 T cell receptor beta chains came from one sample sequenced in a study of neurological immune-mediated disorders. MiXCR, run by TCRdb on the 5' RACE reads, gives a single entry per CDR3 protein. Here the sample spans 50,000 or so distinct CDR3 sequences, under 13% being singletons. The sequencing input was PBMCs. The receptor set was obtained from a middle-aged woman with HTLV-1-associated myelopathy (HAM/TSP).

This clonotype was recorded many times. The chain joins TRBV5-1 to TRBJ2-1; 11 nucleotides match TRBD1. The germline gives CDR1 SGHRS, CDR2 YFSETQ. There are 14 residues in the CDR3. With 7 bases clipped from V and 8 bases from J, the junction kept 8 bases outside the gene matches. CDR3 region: CASGRDRGSDEQFF. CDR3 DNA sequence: TGCGCCAGCGGCCGGGACAGGGGGAGCGATGAGCAGTTCTTC.

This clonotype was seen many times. CDR3 nucleotide sequence: TGTGCCAGAGGGACTAGCGGGGGTTTCGGCACAGATACGCAGTATTTT. This sequence encodes CARGTSGGFGTDTQYF. This sequence joins TRBV2 and TRBJ2-3; 14 bases align to TRBD2. The CDR3 length is 16 residues. Looked up from germline, CDR1 is SNHLY and CDR2 is FYNNEI. V dropped 9 bases and J dropped 1; count of bases not matched to a gene: 6.

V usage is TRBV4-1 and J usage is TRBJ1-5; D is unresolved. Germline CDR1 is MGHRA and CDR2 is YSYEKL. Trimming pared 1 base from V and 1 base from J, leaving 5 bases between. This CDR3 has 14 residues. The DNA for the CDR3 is TGCGCCAGCAGCCAAGTCGGCAGCAATCAGCCCCAGCATTTT. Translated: CASSQVGSNQPQHF.

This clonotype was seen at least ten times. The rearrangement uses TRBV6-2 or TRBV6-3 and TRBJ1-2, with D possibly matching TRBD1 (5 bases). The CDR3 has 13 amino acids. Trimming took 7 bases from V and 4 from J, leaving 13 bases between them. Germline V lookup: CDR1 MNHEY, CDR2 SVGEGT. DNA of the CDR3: TGTGCCAGCAACCGGGACGTTGCCTATGGCTACACCTTC. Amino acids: CASNRDVAYGYTF.

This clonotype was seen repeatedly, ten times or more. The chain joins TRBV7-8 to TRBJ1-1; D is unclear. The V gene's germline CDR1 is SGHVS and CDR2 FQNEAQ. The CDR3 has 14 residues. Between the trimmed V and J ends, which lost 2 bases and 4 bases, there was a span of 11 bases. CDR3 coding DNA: TGTGCCAGCAGCTTATGGGCAGAGACCACTGAAGCTTTCTTT. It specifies CASSLWAETTEAFF.

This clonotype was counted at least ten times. CDR3 bases: TGCAGTGCCCCGAGACCGACCCAGAGCTCCTACAATGAGCAGTTCTTC. Protein: CSAPRPTQSSYNEQFF. This chain joins TRBV20-1 and TRBJ2-1; D gene unclear. The CDR3 runs 16 residues. V was cut by 6 bases and J by 0 bases, with 18 bases left in between. CDR1 is DFQATT, CDR2 SNEGSKA, per germline (reference sequence).

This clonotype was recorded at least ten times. Here the CDR3 DNA reads TGTGCCAGCAGCCCCTGGACTAGCGGGAGCTCCTACGAGCAGTACTTC. This gives the protein CASSPWTSGSSYEQYF. This chain uses TRBV7-2 with TRBJ2-7; the match to TRBD2 covers 13 bases. The CDR3 loop spans 16 amino acids. Germline V lookup: CDR1 SGHTA, CDR2 FQGNSA. Trimming at V came to 5 bases and at J to 0 bases, leaving 4 bases not matched to a gene.

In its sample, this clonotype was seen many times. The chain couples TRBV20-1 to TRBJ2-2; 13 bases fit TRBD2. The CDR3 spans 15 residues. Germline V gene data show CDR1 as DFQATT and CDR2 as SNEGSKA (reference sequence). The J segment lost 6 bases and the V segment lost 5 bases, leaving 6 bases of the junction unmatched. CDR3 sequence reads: CSARGLAGVAGELFF. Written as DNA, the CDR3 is TGCAGTGCTCGAGGACTAGCGGGGGTGGCCGGGGAGCTGTTTTTT.

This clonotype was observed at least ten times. CDR3 sequence reads: CSARDAGVEKLFF. In DNA, the CDR3 is TGCAGTGCTAGAGATGCAGGGGTTGAAAAACTGTTTTTT. The chain is built from TRBV20-1 and TRBJ1-4; possible D gene TRBD1, 6 bases. V was trimmed by 0 bases and J by 7 bases, leaving 9 bases between them. In germline, CDR1 is DFQATT, CDR2 SNEGSKA (reference sequence). The CDR3 totals 13 residues.

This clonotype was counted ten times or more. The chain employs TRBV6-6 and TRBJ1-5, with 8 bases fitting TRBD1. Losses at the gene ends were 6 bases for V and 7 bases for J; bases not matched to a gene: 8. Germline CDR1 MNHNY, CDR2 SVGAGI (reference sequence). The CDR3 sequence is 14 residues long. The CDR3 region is CASSYNRGRQPQHF. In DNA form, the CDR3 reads TGTGCCAGCAGCTACAACAGGGGGAGGCAGCCCCAGCATTTT.

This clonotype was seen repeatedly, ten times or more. CDR3 DNA sequence: TGCAGCGTTGTAGCGAGCCTCCAGGGAAACACCATATATTTT. Protein sequence: CSVVASLQGNTIYF. The rearrangement links TRBV29-1 to TRBJ1-3; D is ambiguous. V was clipped by 4 bases and J by 4 bases, with 14 bases between them. This CDR3 is built from 14 residues. The germline V gene encodes CDR1 SQVTM and CDR2 ANQGSEA. Using reference TRBV29-1 and TRBJ1-3 for the parts outside the CDR3, the full variable domain is SAVISQKPSRDICQRGTSLTIQCQVDSQVTMMFWYRQQPGQSLTLIATANQGSEATYESGFVIDKFPISRPNLTFSTLTVSNMSPEDSSIYLCSVVASLQGNTIYFGEGSWLTVV.

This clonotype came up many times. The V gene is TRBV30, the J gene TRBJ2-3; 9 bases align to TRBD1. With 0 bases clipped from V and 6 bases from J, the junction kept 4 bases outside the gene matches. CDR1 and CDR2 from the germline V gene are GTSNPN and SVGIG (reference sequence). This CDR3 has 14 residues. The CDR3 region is CAWSVDRGVDTQYF. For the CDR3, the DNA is TGTGCCTGGAGTGTAGACAGGGGGGTGGATACGCAGTATTTT.

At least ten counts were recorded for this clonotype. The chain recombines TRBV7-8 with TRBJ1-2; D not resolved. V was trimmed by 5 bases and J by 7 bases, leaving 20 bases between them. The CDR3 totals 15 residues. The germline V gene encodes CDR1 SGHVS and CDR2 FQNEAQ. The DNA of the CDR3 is TGTGCCAGCAGCCTGGAGCTGTCGGTTAATCGTGGCTACACCTTC. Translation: CASSLELSVNRGYTF.

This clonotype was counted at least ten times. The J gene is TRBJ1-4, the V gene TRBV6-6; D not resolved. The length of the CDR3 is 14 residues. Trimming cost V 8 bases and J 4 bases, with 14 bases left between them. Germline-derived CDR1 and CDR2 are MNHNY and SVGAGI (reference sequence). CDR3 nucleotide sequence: TGTGCCAGCCACGGGCCCCAGGATAATGAAAAACTGTTTTTT. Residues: CASHGPQDNEKLFF.

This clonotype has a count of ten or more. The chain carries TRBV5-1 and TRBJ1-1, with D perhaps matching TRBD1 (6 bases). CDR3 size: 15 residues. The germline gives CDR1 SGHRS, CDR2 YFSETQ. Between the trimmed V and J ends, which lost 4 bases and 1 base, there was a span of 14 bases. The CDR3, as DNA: TGCGCCAGCAGCAACCCACAGGGTTCGAACACTGAAGCTTTCTTT. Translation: CASSNPQGSNTEAFF.

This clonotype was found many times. The chain's CDR3 is CSVCVGNKNTEAFF. The DNA of the CDR3 is TGCAGCGTTTGTGTAGGGAATAAGAACACTGAAGCTTTCTTT. The chain carries TRBV29-1 and TRBJ1-1; D remains unclear. V was pared by 5 bases and J by 1 base, with 14 bases between. The CDR3 runs 14 residues. CDR1 and CDR2 (germline): SQVTM, ANQGSEA.

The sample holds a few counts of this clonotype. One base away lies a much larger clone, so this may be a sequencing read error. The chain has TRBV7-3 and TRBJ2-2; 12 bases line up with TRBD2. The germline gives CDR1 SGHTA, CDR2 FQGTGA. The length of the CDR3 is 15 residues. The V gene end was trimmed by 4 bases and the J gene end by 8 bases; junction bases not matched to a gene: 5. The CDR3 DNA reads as TGTGCCAGCAGCTCCCTAGCGGGGGGGGTGGGGGAGCTGTTTTTT. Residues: CASSSLAGGVGELFF.

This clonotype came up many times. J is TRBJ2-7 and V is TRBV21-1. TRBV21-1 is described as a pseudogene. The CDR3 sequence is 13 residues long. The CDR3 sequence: CASSDPKAYEQYF. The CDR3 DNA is TGTGCCAGCAGCGATCCAAAAGCATACGAGCAGTACTTC.

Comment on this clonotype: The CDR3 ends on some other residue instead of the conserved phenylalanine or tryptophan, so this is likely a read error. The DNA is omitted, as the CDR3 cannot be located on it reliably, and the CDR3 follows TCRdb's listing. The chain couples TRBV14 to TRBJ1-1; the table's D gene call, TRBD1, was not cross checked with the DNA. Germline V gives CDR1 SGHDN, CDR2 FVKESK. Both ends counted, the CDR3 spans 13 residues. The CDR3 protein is CASSQFQGTEALL.

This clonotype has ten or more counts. CDR3 sequence: CSGRNRLRTEAFF. Written as DNA, the CDR3 is TGCAGCGGCCGAAACCGCCTGAGGACTGAAGCTTTCTTT. The chain links TRBV29-1 to TRBJ1-1, with D unresolved. In germline, CDR1 is SQVTM, CDR2 ANQGSEA. The CDR3 has 13 amino acids. V was pared by 7 bases and J by 5 bases, with 17 bases between.

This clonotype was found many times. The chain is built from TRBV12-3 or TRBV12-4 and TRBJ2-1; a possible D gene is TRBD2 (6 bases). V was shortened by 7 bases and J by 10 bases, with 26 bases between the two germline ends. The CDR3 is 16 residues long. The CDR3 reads CASKIETRLFGSEQFF. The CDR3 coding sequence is TGTGCCAGCAAAATCGAGACTAGGCTGTTTGGGTCCGAGCAGTTCTTC.

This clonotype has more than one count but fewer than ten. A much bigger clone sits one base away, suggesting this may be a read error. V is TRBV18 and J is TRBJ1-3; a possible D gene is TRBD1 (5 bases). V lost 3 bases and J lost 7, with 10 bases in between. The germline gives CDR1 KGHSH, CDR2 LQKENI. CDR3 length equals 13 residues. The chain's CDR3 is CASSPRDLNTIYF. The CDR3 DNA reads TGTGCCAGCTCACCCCGGGACTTGAACACCATATATTTT. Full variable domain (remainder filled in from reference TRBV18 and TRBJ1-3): NAGVMQNPRHLVRRRGQEARLRCSPMKGHSHVYWYRQLPEEGLKFMVYLQKENIIDESGMPKERFSAEFPKEGPSILRIQQVVRGDSAAYFCASSPRDLNTIYFGEGSWLTVV.

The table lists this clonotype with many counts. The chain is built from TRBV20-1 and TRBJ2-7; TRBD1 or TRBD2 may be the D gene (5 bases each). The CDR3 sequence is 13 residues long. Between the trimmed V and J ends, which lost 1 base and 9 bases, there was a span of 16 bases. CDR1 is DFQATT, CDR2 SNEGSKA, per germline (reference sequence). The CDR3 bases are TGCAGTGCTAGAGGCGACCCGGTTGGGGGGCAGTACTTC. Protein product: CSARGDPVGGQYF.

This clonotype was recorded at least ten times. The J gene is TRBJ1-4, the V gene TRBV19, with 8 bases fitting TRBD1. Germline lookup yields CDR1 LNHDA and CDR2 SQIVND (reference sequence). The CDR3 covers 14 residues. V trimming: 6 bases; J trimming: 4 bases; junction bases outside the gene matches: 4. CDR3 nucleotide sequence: TGTGCCAGTAGACCGGGACAGGTTAATGAAAAACTGTTTTTT. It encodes CASRPGQVNEKLFF.

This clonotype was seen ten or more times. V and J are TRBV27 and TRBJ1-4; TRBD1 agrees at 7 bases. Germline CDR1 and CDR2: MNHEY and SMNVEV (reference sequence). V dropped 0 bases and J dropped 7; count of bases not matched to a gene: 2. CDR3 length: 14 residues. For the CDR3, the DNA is TGTGCCAGCAGTTTATCCAGGGGGGCTGAAAAACTGTTTTTT. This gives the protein CASSLSRGAEKLFF.

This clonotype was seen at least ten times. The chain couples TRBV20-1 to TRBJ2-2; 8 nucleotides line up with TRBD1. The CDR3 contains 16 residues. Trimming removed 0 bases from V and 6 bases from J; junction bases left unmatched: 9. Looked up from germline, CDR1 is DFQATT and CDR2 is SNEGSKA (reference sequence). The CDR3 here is CSARDSRQGSAGELFF. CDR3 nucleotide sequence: TGCAGTGCTAGAGATTCCCGACAGGGGTCAGCCGGGGAGCTGTTTTTT.

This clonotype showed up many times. CDR3 in amino acids: CASSPTLMASGVETQYF. CDR3 DNA sequence: TGTGCCAGCAGCCCTACTCTAATGGCCAGCGGGGTTGAGACCCAGTACTTC. This sequence joins TRBV11-2 and TRBJ2-5, with 7 bases identical to TRBD2. CDR1 and CDR2 from the germline V gene are SGHAT and FQNNGV. The CDR3 totals 17 residues. V was pared by 5 bases and J by 5 bases, with 17 bases of the junction left unmatched. Supplemented by reference TRBV11-2 and TRBJ2-5, the full variable domain reads EAGVAQSPRYKIIEKRQSVAFWCNPISGHATLYWYQQILGQGPKLLIQFQNNGVVDDSQLPKDRFSAERLKGVDSTLKIQPAKLEDSAVYLCASSPTLMASGVETQYFGPGTRLLVL.

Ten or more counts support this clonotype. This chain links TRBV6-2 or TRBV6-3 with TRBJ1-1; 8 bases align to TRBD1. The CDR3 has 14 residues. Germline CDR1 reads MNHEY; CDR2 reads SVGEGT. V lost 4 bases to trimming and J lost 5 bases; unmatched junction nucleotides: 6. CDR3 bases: TGTGCCAGCAGTTCCACGACAGGGGTTACTGAAGCTTTCTTT. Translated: CASSSTTGVTEAFF.

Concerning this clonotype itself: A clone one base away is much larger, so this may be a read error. CDR3 amino acids: CVWSPTGTGNEKLFF. DNA for the CDR3: TGTGTCTGGAGTCCCACCGGGACAGGGAATGAAAAACTGTTTTTT. V and J are TRBV30 and TRBJ1-4; 9 bases are shared with TRBD1. There are 15 residues in the CDR3. CDR1 GTSNPN and CDR2 SVGIG come from the germline V gene (reference sequence).

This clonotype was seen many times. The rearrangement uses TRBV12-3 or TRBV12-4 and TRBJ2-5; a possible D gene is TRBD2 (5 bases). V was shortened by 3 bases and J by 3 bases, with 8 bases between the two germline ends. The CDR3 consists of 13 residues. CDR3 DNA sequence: TGTGCCAGCAGTTTTGATAGCGAAGAGACCCAGTACTTC. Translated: CASSFDSEETQYF.